The 2 T cell receptor beta chains presented below share a single source sample, sequenced in a study of human T cells and chemical hapten exposure. The sample's time point: patch test 3, about 24 weeks after DPC sensitization. Treatment given: therapeutic diphenylcyclopropenone sensitization with weekly scalp DPC. Via MiXCR, TCRdb re-called the RACE reads, giving one row per CDR3 protein. The sample yields under 100,000 distinct CDR3 sequences, 9.5% to 14% seen once. The sequencing used whole blood, collected in connection with sensitization to the hapten diphenylcyclopropenone (DPC). These receptors were taken from a woman in her forties or fifties with alopecia areata. Some clones in this sample may be carry-over from other donors' samples.

This clonotype has only a few counts. V and J are TRBV30 and TRBJ1-2; D is uncertain. The V and J ends lost 0 bases and 8 bases respectively, with 13 bases between them. The CDR3 is 13 amino acids. Germline CDR1 GTSNPN, CDR2 SVGIG (reference sequence). CDR3 amino acids: CAWSVRPQWGYTF. DNA of the CDR3: TGTGCCTGGAGTGTACGCCCTCAGTGGGGCTACACCTTC.

The sample holds a few counts of this clonotype. The chain couples TRBV9 to TRBJ2-5; 8 nucleotides match TRBD1. Per the germline V gene, CDR1 is SGDLS and CDR2 is YYNGEE. CDR3 length: 16 residues. J gave up 2 bases and V 1 base, and 7 bases lay outside the gene matches. The CDR3 spells CASSVQAGGRQETQYF. The CDR3 bases are TGTGCCAGCAGCGTACAGGCAGGGGGCCGGCAAGAGACCCAGTACTTC.